The next 32 T cell receptor beta chains were all read from a single sample in a study of cytomegalovirus exposure and HLA in healthy donors. PCR used 60 Vbeta primers and 13 Jbeta primers. The protocol was immunoSEQ multiplex PCR, while the TCRdb copy is restricted to in-frame clones and leaves out a portion. The profile shows around 200,000 clones, less than 85% of them singletons. The material sequenced was PBMCs. The receptors shown here come from a boy younger than 18 in good health and CMV-seronegative.

The chain joins TRBV19 to TRBJ2-2; tentative D call: TRBD2 (6 bases). Per the germline V gene, CDR1 is LNHDA and CDR2 is SQIVND (reference sequence). Trimming left V 4 bases short and J 8 bases short, with 17 bases between. The CDR3 consists of 15 residues. This chain's CDR3 is CASSTSSWRDGELFF. The CDR3 DNA follows: TGTGCCAGTAGTACCTCCTCTTGGAGGGATGGGGAGCTGTTTTTT.

This clone was recorded once. This chain joins TRBV7-9 and TRBJ1-2; D not resolved. The CDR3 sequence is 14 residues long. The V end was cut by 0 bases, the J end by 0 bases, with 5 bases between. CDR1 is SEHNR and CDR2 is FQNEAQ in the germline V gene (reference sequence). CDR3 coding DNA: TGTGCCAGCAGCTTAGCCCCATCTAACTATGGCTACACCTTC. Translating gives CASSLAPSNYGYTF.

This chain joins TRBV6-1 and TRBJ2-3; a weak D match, TRBD2 (7 bases). Trimming took off 7 bases at V and 2 bases at J, with 19 bases between the two ends. The germline V gene encodes CDR1 MNHNS and CDR2 SASEGT. The length of the CDR3 is 16 residues. This CDR3 reads CASIDDNGGATDTQYF. The CDR3 region has the DNA TGTGCCAGCATTGACGACAATGGGGGGGCCACAGATACGCAGTATTTT.

A note on this clone: The sample has other DNA sequences that encode this CDR3 too. The chain uses TRBV29-1 and TRBJ1-2, with a weak D call TRBD1 (6 bases). Trimming took off 0 bases at V and 7 bases at J, with 6 bases between the two ends. Germline V lookup: CDR1 SQVTM, CDR2 ANQGSEA. This CDR3 comprises 11 residues. The CDR3 DNA follows: TGCAGCGTTGAAGACAGGGGTGGCTACACCTTC. It yields the protein CSVEDRGGYTF.

The genes are TRBV5-4 and TRBJ1-1; 7 nucleotides match TRBD1. The CDR3 runs to 12 residues. V was pared by 5 bases and J by 7 bases, with 5 bases of the junction left unmatched. Germline CDR1 is SGHNT and CDR2 is YYREEE (reference sequence). The chain's CDR3 is CASSVQGFEAFF. The CDR3 nucleotides read TGTGCCAGCAGTGTACAGGGGTTTGAAGCTTTCTTT.

This chain joins TRBV19 and TRBJ2-1; 8 positions agree with TRBD1. This CDR3 is built from 13 residues. The J segment lost 7 bases and the V segment lost 7 bases, leaving 6 bases of the junction unmatched. Germline CDR1 and CDR2: LNHDA and SQIVND (reference sequence). Here the CDR3 reads CASTGQGRNEQFF. The CDR3 DNA sequence: TGTGCCAGTACCGGACAGGGAAGGAATGAGCAGTTCTTC. Supplemented by reference TRBV19 and TRBJ2-1, the full variable domain reads DGGITQSPKYLFRKEGQNVTLSCEQNLNHDAMYWYRQDPGQGLRLIYYSQIVNDFQKGDIAEGYSVSREKKESFPLTVTSAQKNPTAFYLCASTGQGRNEQFFGPGTRLTVL.

This clone has just a few counts. The V gene is TRBV6-1, the J gene TRBJ1-5; 7 bases are a match to TRBD1. The CDR3 contains 17 residues. Per germline, CDR1 MNHNS and CDR2 SASEGT. Unmatched junction bases numbered 7, after V lost 2 bases and J lost 0 bases. The CDR3 DNA is TGTGCCAGCAGTGAATTGGCAGGGGGTTATAGCAATCAGCCCCAGCATTTT. It translates to CASSELAGGYSNQPQHF.

The chain couples TRBV4-1 to TRBJ2-7; a weak D match, TRBD1 (6 bases). Germline-derived CDR1 and CDR2 are MGHRA and YSYEKL. The CDR3 loop spans 15 amino acids. V lost 4 bases, J lost 5 bases, and 18 bases lay in between. CDR3 residues: CASSPSQDSRHEQYF. In DNA, the CDR3 is TGCGCCAGCAGCCCCTCCCAGGACAGTCGGCACGAGCAGTACTTC.

This chain connects TRBV5-4 to TRBJ2-2, with D perhaps TRBD2 (6 bases). V was clipped by 5 bases and J by 7 bases, with 18 bases between them. This CDR3 is 15 amino acids long. Germline V gene data show CDR1 as SGHNT and CDR2 as YYREEE (reference sequence). CDR3 amino acids: CASRTGGPAGGELFF. The CDR3 DNA reads as TGTGCCAGCAGGACCGGGGGTCCGGCAGGCGGGGAGCTGTTTTTT.

The rearrangement uses TRBV7-2 and TRBJ2-7, with 11 bases identical to TRBD2. The germline CDR1 and CDR2 sequences are SGHTA and FQGNSA. With V trimmed by 2 bases and J by 3 bases, 3 bases remained unmatched. The CDR3 runs to 15 residues. The DNA for the CDR3 is TGTGCCAGCAGCTTACCTAGCGGGGGGTTCTACGAGCAGTACTTC. As protein: CASSLPSGGFYEQYF.

The rearrangement joins TRBV15 to TRBJ2-5, with 8 bases lining up with TRBD2. The CDR3 consists of 14 residues. Germline V lookup: CDR1 LNHNV, CDR2 YYDKDF (reference sequence). V dropped 8 bases and J dropped 0; count of bases not matched to a gene: 5. The CDR3 DNA is TGTGCCACCGGAGCTAGCGGGTACCAAGAGACCCAGTACTTC. Protein sequence: CATGASGYQETQYF.

The chain carries TRBV30 and TRBJ2-7, with D possibly being TRBD2 (6 bases). The germline V gene has CDR1 GTSNPN and CDR2 SVGIG (reference sequence). The CDR3 covers 14 residues. Trimming removed 2 bases from V and 7 bases from J, with 18 bases in between. The CDR3: CAWSTMGGTWEQYF. The CDR3 nucleotides read TGTGCCTGGAGTACCATGGGGGGAACGTGGGAGCAGTACTTC.

This sequence joins TRBV10-3 and TRBJ1-2, with D hard to call. CDR3 length: 14 residues. Trimming left V 2 bases short and J 6 bases short, with 13 bases between. Germline values: CDR1 ENHRY, CDR2 SYGVKD. The CDR3 here is CAISEIVWRNGYTF. CDR3 coding DNA: TGTGCCATCAGTGAGATTGTGTGGAGAAATGGCTACACCTTC.

The DNA of the CDR3 is TGTGCCAGCAGGCGCCCCGCGGGTGGCACTGAAGCTTTCTTT. Translation gives CASRRPAGGTEAFF. V is TRBV6-1 and J is TRBJ1-1, with D unclear. V lost 6 bases and J 4 bases, leaving 15 bases between the germline ends. The CDR3 is made up of 14 amino acids. In germline, CDR1 is MNHNS, CDR2 SASEGT.

This clone occurred once. V and J are TRBV29-1 and TRBJ1-1, with D perhaps matching TRBD1 (6 bases). The V end was cut by 7 bases, the J end by 5 bases, with 14 bases between. This CDR3 contains 12 residues. Germline V gives CDR1 SQVTM, CDR2 ANQGSEA. CDR3 region: CSATRGETEAFF. CDR3 DNA: TGCAGCGCAACCAGGGGAGAAACTGAAGCTTTCTTT.

The V call is TRBV13, the J call TRBJ1-6; no clear D gene. Looked up from germline, CDR1 is PRHDT and CDR2 is FYEKMQ (reference sequence). Trimming took off 0 bases at V and 3 bases at J, with 6 bases between the two ends. This CDR3 has 15 residues. CDR3 loop: CASSLGHVYNSPLHF. The CDR3 coding sequence is TGTGCCAGCAGCTTAGGCCATGTCTATAATTCACCCCTCCACTTT.

This clone was detected only once. V and J are TRBV18 and TRBJ1-6, with D tentatively TRBD1 (5 bases). Trimming removed 0 bases at V and 7 bases at J, with 10 bases between. The CDR3 consists of 15 residues. Looked up from germline, CDR1 is KGHSH and CDR2 is LQKENI. CDR3 protein: CASSPPPGWNSPLHF. CDR3 coding DNA: TGTGCCAGCTCACCACCGCCAGGGTGGAATTCACCCCTCCACTTT. The whole variable domain, filled in from reference TRBV18 and TRBJ1-6, reads NAGVMQNPRHLVRRRGQEARLRCSPMKGHSHVYWYRQLPEEGLKFMVYLQKENIIDESGMPKERFSAEFPKEGPSILRIQQVVRGDSAAYFCASSPPPGWNSPLHFGNGTRLTVT.

As for this clone: One end of the junction varies from germline; a read error may be responsible. The CDR3 DNA is TGTGCCAGCAGCCCCTGGGACAGTCTACGATTTGACTTC. Translation: CASSPWDSLRFDF. The gene calls are TRBV5-8 and TRBJ2-7, with 7 bases aligning to TRBD1. The CDR3 runs to 13 residues. CDR1 SGHTS and CDR2 YDEGEE come from the germline V gene.

The chain is built from TRBV27 and TRBJ2-5; TRBD1 matches at 9 bases. The end of the DNA is better explained by TRBJ2-7, so the J call may be wrong. Germline CDR1 MNHEY, CDR2 SMNVEV (reference sequence). The CDR3 has 18 residues. Here the CDR3 DNA reads TGTGCCAGCAGAGGGGGACAGGGACCAAGTAAGGTTGTTGGCGAGCAGTACTTC. Residues: CASRGGQGPSKVVGEQYF.

This clone was recorded once. The rearrangement joins TRBV30 to TRBJ2-1; 7 positions match TRBD1. J was trimmed by 4 bases and V by 8 bases; bases with no gene match: 8. Germline CDR1 reads GTSNPN; CDR2 reads SVGIG (reference sequence). CDR3 length: 13 residues. The DNA of the CDR3 is TGTGCCAGTTTCCGGGACAGTTACAATGAGCAGTTCTTC. This codes for CASFRDSYNEQFF.

This sequence joins TRBV10-3 and TRBJ1-1; TRBD1 agrees at 8 bases. V lost 10 bases to trimming and J lost 2 bases; unmatched junction nucleotides: 6. The CDR3 is 13 amino acids. Germline V gives CDR1 ENHRY, CDR2 SYGVKD. CDR3 nucleotide sequence: TGTGCCACGAGGACAGGGACTAACACTGAAGCTTTCTTT. This encodes CATRTGTNTEAFF.

The chain recombines TRBV7-9 with TRBJ2-7, with a tentative D call TRBD1 (6 bases). The CDR3 consists of 16 residues. V lost 2 bases, J lost 2 bases, and 16 bases lay in between. The germline V gene encodes CDR1 SEHNR and CDR2 FQNEAQ (reference sequence). Here the CDR3 reads CASSLQPGQKPYEQYF. The CDR3 DNA is TGTGCCAGCAGCTTACAACCGGGACAAAAACCCTACGAGCAGTACTTC.

V is TRBV7-3 and J is TRBJ1-2, with D perhaps TRBD1 (6 bases). This CDR3 contains 14 residues. V shed 3 bases and J shed 8 bases, with 16 bases lying between them. From germline, CDR1 is SGHTA and CDR2 FQGTGA. CDR3 in amino acids: CASSFYAGADGYTF. CDR3 bases: TGTGCCAGCAGCTTCTACGCGGGGGCTGACGGCTACACCTTC.

V and J are TRBV6-4 and TRBJ2-1, with 8 bases matching TRBD1. Trimming at V came to 6 bases and at J to 7 bases, leaving 11 bases not matched to a gene. The CDR3 runs to 15 residues. CDR1 is MRHNA and CDR2 is SNTAGT in the germline V gene. CDR3 DNA sequence: TGTGCCAGCAGCCCTTCAGGGGGCGCAGGAAATGAGCAGTTCTTC. Protein sequence: CASSPSGGAGNEQFF.

The chain has TRBV9 and TRBJ2-7; 11 bases line up with TRBD1. The CDR3 sequence is 14 residues long. CDR1 and CDR2 (germline): SGDLS, YYNGEE. With V trimmed by 3 bases and J by 3 bases, 2 bases remained unmatched. The CDR3 DNA follows: TGTGCCAGCAGCGCGGGACAGGGGGACTACGAGCAGTACTTC. Residues: CASSAGQGDYEQYF.

The rearrangement joins TRBV4-2 to TRBJ2-7; D might be TRBD1 (7 bases). Trimming cost V 1 base and J 3 bases, with 16 bases left between them. Germline V gene lookup returns CDR1 LGHNA and CDR2 YNFKEQ. There are 16 residues in the CDR3. CDR3 in amino acids: CASSQVQPRGVYEQYF. The CDR3 DNA reads as TGTGCCAGCAGCCAAGTCCAGCCCAGGGGGGTCTACGAGCAGTACTTC.

The chain carries TRBV12-5 and TRBJ1-1; D gene ambiguous. CDR1 LGHNT and CDR2 FRNRAP come from the germline V gene. V lost 6 bases, J lost 6 bases, and 26 bases lay in between. The CDR3 length is 17 residues. The CDR3 sequence: CASGWERVGLQVSEAFF. The CDR3 DNA follows: TGTGCTAGTGGCTGGGAGCGTGTCGGACTTCAGGTTTCTGAAGCTTTCTTT.

This clone was picked up a small number of times. J is TRBJ2-7 and V is TRBV25-1; D gene unclear. Germline CDR1 and CDR2: MGHDK and SYGVNS. CDR3 length: 15 residues. Trimming removed 3 bases at V and 0 bases at J, with 12 bases between. In DNA, the CDR3 is TGTGCCAGCAGTGATTGGAACAGTATCTCCTACGAGCAGTACTTC. This codes for CASSDWNSISYEQYF.

The gene calls are TRBV7-9 and TRBJ2-3, with 7 bases matching TRBD2. CDR1 and CDR2 (germline): SEHNR, FQNEAQ (reference sequence). This CDR3 contains 15 residues. Losses at the gene ends were 0 bases for V and 10 bases for J; bases not matched to a gene: 10. The CDR3 sequence is CASSLARRENGSQYF. CDR3 nucleotide sequence: TGTGCCAGCAGCTTAGCGCGGCGGGAGAATGGGTCGCAGTATTTT.

V and J are TRBV6-1 and TRBJ1-2; maybe TRBD1 (6 bases). From germline, CDR1 is MNHNS and CDR2 SASEGT. The CDR3 runs to 16 residues. Trimming took off 2 bases at V and 8 bases at J, with 21 bases between the two ends. The CDR3: CASSEFTGIGIAGYTF. DNA of the CDR3: TGTGCCAGCAGTGAATTCACAGGGATAGGGATTGCAGGCTACACCTTC.

The CDR3 nucleotides are TGCGCCAGCAGCCGGGACAGGGTTCCCTACGAGCAGTACTTC. It yields the protein CASSRDRVPYEQYF. V is TRBV5-1 and J is TRBJ2-7; 9 positions match TRBD1. Per germline, CDR1 SGHRS and CDR2 YFSETQ. V trimming: 4 bases; J trimming: 2 bases; junction bases outside the gene matches: 4. The CDR3 extends over 14 amino acids. Full variable domain (missing parts from reference TRBV5-1 and TRBJ2-7): KAGVTQTPRYLIKTRGQQVTLSCSPISGHRSVSWYQQTPGQGLQFLFEYFSETQRNKGNFPGRFSGRQFSNSRSEMNVSTLELGDSALYLCASSRDRVPYEQYFGPGTRLTVT.

The CDR3 DNA reads TGTGCCAGCAGCTTAGCGGGGACTAGCGCGGACACAGATACGCAGTATTTT. Its protein is CASSLAGTSADTDTQYF. The chain uses TRBV11-2 and TRBJ2-3, with TRBD2 matching 10 bases. Per germline, CDR1 SGHAT and CDR2 FQNNGV. After removal of 1 base from V and 2 bases from J, the junction contained 6 bases not matched to a gene. CDR3 length: 17 amino acids.